Here is one TCR beta chain with its context. This clonotype was seen a handful of times. The clone's antigen remains unknown. Base qualities are not provided; no much larger clone lies one nucleotide away. The sample comes from a study of T cell repertoires in cytomegalovirus infection (dated by TCRdb to between 2017 and 2020). For the wider study: Donor HLA type was relevant to the analysis, as public TCR beta signatures indicated carriage of CMV infection together with the matching HLA type.

From the cysteine up to the phenylalanine, the CDR3 has a length of 17 residues. This entry keeps only the CDR3 DNA: 51 bases, framed from base 1. The germline V gene yields SGHVS for CDR1 and FQNEAQ for CDR2. V and J lose 6 bases and 0 bases, and a span of 15 bases separates them. Results the study describes overall, beyond this receptor: In the ex vivo response, HLA-C-restricted CMV-specific TCR beta clonotypes were dominant, and in two of eight donors the single most frequent clonotype came from this HLA-C-restricted group. Carriers of CMV infection plus the relevant HLA type were discriminated by the cumulative frequency of public TCR beta family members in the study cohort and in an independent roughly 400-donor cohort.

The listed sequencing device is Illumina HiSeq 1500. TCRdb applied fastp at Q25 and MiXCR to the public reads, then kept only in-frame beta chains. Rows with one shared CDR3 protein collapse into an entry with the most common genes and DNA. The sample table records over 250,000 distinct CDR3 sequences; about 25% of these occur just once. The ten largest clones represent about 15% of the sample. The receptor's source is a human donor in good health (CMV status not recorded). Some clones in this sample may be carry-over from other donors' samples. The specimen was PBMCs. The V gene is TRBV7-8 and the J gene is TRBJ1-6, and possibly TRBD1, on 5 matching bases. The CDR3 has the sequence CASSSTLGHSYNSPLHF. The sequenced DNA: TGTGCCAGCAGTTCCACGTTGGGGCACTCCTATAATTCACCCCTCCACTTT.